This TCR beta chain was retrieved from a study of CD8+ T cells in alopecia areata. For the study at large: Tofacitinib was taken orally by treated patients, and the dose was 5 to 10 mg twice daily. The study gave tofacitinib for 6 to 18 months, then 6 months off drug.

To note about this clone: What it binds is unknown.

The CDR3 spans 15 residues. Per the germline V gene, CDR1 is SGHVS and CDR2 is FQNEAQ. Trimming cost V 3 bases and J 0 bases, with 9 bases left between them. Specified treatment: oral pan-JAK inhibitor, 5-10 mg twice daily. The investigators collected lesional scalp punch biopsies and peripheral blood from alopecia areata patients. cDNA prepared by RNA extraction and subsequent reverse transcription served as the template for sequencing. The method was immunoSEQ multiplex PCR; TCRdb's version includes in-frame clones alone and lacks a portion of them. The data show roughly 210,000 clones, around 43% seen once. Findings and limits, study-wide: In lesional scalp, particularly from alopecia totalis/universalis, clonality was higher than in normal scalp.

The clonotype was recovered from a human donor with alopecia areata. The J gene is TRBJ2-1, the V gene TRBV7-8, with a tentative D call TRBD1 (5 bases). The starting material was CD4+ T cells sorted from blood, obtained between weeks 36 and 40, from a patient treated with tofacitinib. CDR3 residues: CASSLGTGSYNEQFF. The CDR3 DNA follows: TGTGCCAGCAGCTTGGGAACAGGCTCCTACAATGAGCAGTTCTTC.